This T cell receptor beta chain was identified during a study of neurological immune-mediated disorders. Overall study findings and caveats: Levels of TCR clonal expansion peaked in HTLV-1-associated myelopathy and reached their lowest in multiple sclerosis, under those of healthy controls. No sharing of CDR3 amino acid sequences was observed among expanded clones across subjects, suggesting private repertoires in all groups.

This clonotype was detected a few times. Its antigen remains unknown. CDR3 length: 16 amino acids. V trimming: 0 bases; J trimming: 3 bases; junction bases outside the gene matches: 2. Germline CDR1 KGHDR, CDR2 SFDVKD. The cDNA was synthesized by means of template-switch 5'RACE, which was carried out with 10-nucleotide random UMIs. Each CDR3 protein is one row after TCRdb ran MiXCR on the 5' RACE reads. The repertoire has tens of thousands of distinct CDR3 sequences, around a quarter of them found once; the top ten carry 30%. This chain connects TRBV24-1 to TRBJ2-1, with 9 bases identical to TRBD2. This sequence was found in a man in his forties or fifties with HTLV-1-associated myelopathy (HAM/TSP). Specimen: CD4+ T cells from blood. The CDR3 DNA reads TGTGCCACCAGTGATTTGGGGACTAGCTTCTACAATGAGCAGTTCTTC. It translates to CATSDLGTSFYNEQFF.